The 15 T cell receptor beta chains given below trace back to one sample, sequenced in a study of control samples from healthy donors and cancer patients. Using immunoSEQ multiplex PCR, the repertoire was profiled, and TCRdb retains in-frame clones only, with some absent. The sample shows some 150,000 clones, about 94% of them seen only once. The source material was blood. These receptors were taken from a man over 45 in good health.

This chain joins TRBV2 and TRBJ2-1, with 8 bases aligning to TRBD2. CDR1 is SNHLY, CDR2 FYNNEI, per germline. Trimming at V came to 6 bases and at J to 6 bases, leaving 10 bases not matched to a gene. CDR3 size: 15 residues. CDR3 sequence: CASSPFSGTGNEQFF. The DNA for the CDR3 is TGTGCCAGCAGCCCTTTTAGCGGGACGGGCAATGAGCAGTTCTTC.

The chain links TRBV6-5 to TRBJ2-6; D gene unclear. The CDR3 totals 15 residues. Germline values: CDR1 MNHEY, CDR2 SVGAGI. Trimming left V 6 bases short and J 0 bases short, with 9 bases between. The CDR3 is CASRTPSSGANVLTF. The CDR3 DNA follows: TGTGCCAGCAGGACTCCTAGCTCTGGGGCCAACGTCCTGACTTTC.

This clone was counted a single time. The chain couples TRBV28 to TRBJ2-2, with 10 nucleotides matching TRBD1. V was clipped by 6 bases and J by 6 bases; unmatched bases: 10. The CDR3 covers 16 residues. Per germline, CDR1 MDHEN and CDR2 SYDVKM. The CDR3 DNA follows: TGTGCCAGCAGAAAATACGGGACAGGGGACTCCGGGGAGCTGTTTTTT. This encodes CASRKYGTGDSGELFF.

This chain uses TRBV11-2 with TRBJ2-6, with 12 bases lining up with TRBD1. CDR1 is SGHAT and CDR2 is FQNNGV in the germline V gene. Unmatched junction bases numbered 6, after V lost 5 bases and J lost 1 base. This CDR3 has 18 residues. The CDR3, as DNA: TGTGCCAGCAGCAATCGGGACAGGGGGCTTTCTGGGGCCAACGTCCTGACTTTC. As protein: CASSNRDRGLSGANVLTF.

The chain has TRBV4-2 and TRBJ2-5, with TRBD1 as a possible D gene (5 bases). V lost 4 bases to trimming and J lost 2 bases, with 14 bases between them. There are 15 residues in the CDR3. Germline V gene lookup returns CDR1 LGHNA and CDR2 YNFKEQ. CDR3 nucleotide sequence: TGTGCCAGCAGCCCTCATTTCCAGGGACAAGAGACCCAGTACTTC. It translates to CASSPHFQGQETQYF.

This clone has just one count. The rearrangement uses TRBV2 and TRBJ2-7, with 7 bases fitting TRBD1. This CDR3 region has 12 residues. Germline V lookup: CDR1 SNHLY, CDR2 FYNNEI. The ends lost 7 bases at V and 3 bases at J; junction bases unmatched: 3. The CDR3 bases are TGTGCCAGCACGCGACAGGGCTACGAGCAGTACTTC. The encoded protein is CASTRQGYEQYF.

This rearrangement joins TRBV9 to TRBJ1-1; the D gene is possibly TRBD1 (5 bases). With 4 bases removed from V and 7 bases from J, the gap between germline ends came to 14 bases. Germline V gives CDR1 SGDLS, CDR2 YYNGEE. This CDR3 has 13 amino acids. CDR3 in DNA: TGTGCCAGCAGCCCCTCCGGAGGGGATGAAGCTTTCTTT. It yields the protein CASSPSGGDEAFF.

V gene TRBV28 combines with J gene TRBJ1-2, with 7 nucleotides matching TRBD1. The V and J ends lost 6 bases and 4 bases, in that order; junction bases with no gene match: 8. Germline V gives CDR1 MDHEN, CDR2 SYDVKM. The CDR3 covers 14 residues. CDR3 amino acids: CASRAGTAIYGYTF. The CDR3 DNA reads TGTGCCAGCAGGGCCGGGACAGCCATCTATGGCTACACCTTC.

Only one count was recorded for this clone. This chain joins TRBV7-3 and TRBJ2-1, with D maybe TRBD2 (6 bases). Germline values: CDR1 SGHTA, CDR2 FQGTGA. CDR3 length: 15 amino acids. The V end was cut by 1 base, the J end by 6 bases, with 13 bases between. CDR3 nucleotides: TGTGCCAGCAGCTTAAGATCGGACTACTTCAATGAGCAGTTCTTC. Translated: CASSLRSDYFNEQFF. Together with reference TRBV7-3 and TRBJ2-1, the CDR3 gives the full variable domain: GAGVSQTPSNKVTEKGKYVELRCDPISGHTALYWYRQSLGQGPEFLIYFQGTGAADDSGLPNDRFFAVRPEGSVSTLKIQRTERGDSAVYLCASSLRSDYFNEQFFGPGTRLTVL.

The V call is TRBV10-3, the J call TRBJ1-2, with D unclear. The CDR3 loop spans 13 amino acids. V was clipped by 7 bases and J by 4 bases, with 13 bases between them. Germline CDR1 is ENHRY and CDR2 is SYGVKD. CDR3 sequence: CAITGERSYGYTF. CDR3 nucleotides: TGTGCCATCACTGGGGAGCGCAGCTATGGCTACACCTTC.

This chain connects TRBV7-6 to TRBJ2-5; D call uncertain. The germline CDR1 and CDR2 sequences are SGHVS and FNYEAQ. V was shortened by 5 bases and J by 1 base, with 11 bases between the two germline ends. The CDR3 runs to 14 residues. The DNA of the CDR3 is TGTGCCAGCAGCCTATATAAGGTCCAAGAGACCCAGTACTTC. Translation gives CASSLYKVQETQYF.

V usage is TRBV9 and J usage is TRBJ2-3; 8 nucleotides align to TRBD2. The CDR3 has 19 amino acids. J gave up 3 bases and V 4 bases, and 19 bases lay outside the gene matches. The germline gives CDR1 SGDLS, CDR2 YYNGEE. CDR3 protein: CASSPRGLGGTRMTDTQYF. CDR3 nucleotide sequence: TGTGCCAGCAGCCCTCGGGGGTTGGGAGGGACTAGAATGACAGATACGCAGTATTTT.

This clone showed up just once. V and J are TRBV12-5 and TRBJ2-1; the D is unclear. CDR1 LGHNT and CDR2 FRNRAP come from the germline V gene. The ends were cut back, 0 bases at V and 3 bases at J, with 15 bases in the middle. This CDR3 has 17 residues. The CDR3 DNA is TGTGCTAGTGGTTTGGTATTTTCCGGAAAGGACTACAATGAGCAGTTCTTC. Translation gives CASGLVFSGKDYNEQFF.

The V and J genes are TRBV28 and TRBJ2-5; weak D call: TRBD2 (5 bases). V shed 6 bases and J shed 1 base, with 18 bases lying between them. The CDR3 is 16 residues long. Germline-derived CDR1 and CDR2 are MDHEN and SYDVKM. The CDR3 bases are TGTGCCAGCAGGCCCCGGGATTTCTACACCCAAGAGACCCAGTACTTC. Translated: CASRPRDFYTQETQYF. Full variable domain (outside the CDR3, taken from reference TRBV28 and TRBJ2-5): DVKVTQSSRYLVKRTGEKVFLECVQDMDHENMFWYRQDPGLGLRLIYFSYDVKMKEKGDIPEGYSVSREKKERFSLILESASTNQTSMYLCASRPRDFYTQETQYFGPGTRLLVL.

The V and J genes are TRBV30 and TRBJ2-1, with 8 bases lining up with TRBD2. Unmatched junction bases numbered 9, after V lost 2 bases and J lost 6 bases. Per germline, CDR1 GTSNPN and CDR2 SVGIG (reference sequence). There are 15 residues in the CDR3. The CDR3 DNA sequence: TGTGCCTGGAGTCCGGGAGGGGGAGGCCCCAATGAGCAGTTCTTC. It translates to CAWSPGGGGPNEQFF. Together with reference TRBV30 and TRBJ2-1, the CDR3 gives the full variable domain: SQTIHQWPATLVQPVGSPLSLECTVEGTSNPNLYWYRQAAGRGLQLLFYSVGIGQISSEVPQNLSASRPQDRQFILSSKKLLLSDSGFYLCAWSPGGGGPNEQFFGPGTRLTVL.